These T cell receptor beta chains were read from a single sample in a study of T cell clones after liver transplantation. The assay was immunoSEQ multiplex PCR, and TCRdb's table has in-frame clones only and misses some. The sample contains 7,000 to 8,000 clones, 75% to 85% of which appear only once. The material sequenced was CD8+ T cells from blood, taken before liver transplant. The receptors derive from a human donor who received a liver transplant. The CDR3 runs from the conserved cysteine through the conserved F or W. The D gene is left open where the match is weak. Clone size appears in some rows only: once, few, many, or a class for an expanded clone.

d_call j_call v_call clone_size cdr3_nt cdr3_aa
TRBD1 TRBJ1-5 TRBV2 - TGTGCCAGCAGCACCCCGGACAGGGGTTATAGCAATCAGCCCCAGCATTTT CASSTPDRGYSNQPQHF
TRBD1 TRBJ2-7 TRBV28 - TGTGCCAGCCAGAGGACAGGGCGGCACGAGCAGTACTTC CASQRTGRHEQYF
- TRBJ1-6 TRBV2 medium-sized TGTGCCAGCAGTGATAGTTATTCACCCCTCCACTTT CASSDSYSPLHF
TRBD2 TRBJ2-7 TRBV7-2 - TGTGCCAGCAGCTCTGGACTAGCGGGGGGCTACGAGCAGTACTTC CASSSGLAGGYEQYF
- TRBJ2-3 TRBV30 few TGTGCCTGGAGTGTGGTAGAAAGCACAGATACGCAGTATTTT CAWSVVESTDTQYF
TRBD2 TRBJ2-3 TRBV2 - TGTGCCAGCAGGAATAGCGGGGGGGCCGGCACAGATACGCAGTATTTT CASRNSGGAGTDTQYF
- TRBJ1-2 TRBV7-6 few TGTGCCAGCGGGCCCAGGGAGGGTACCTATGGCTACACCTTC CASGPREGTYGYTF
- TRBJ1-1 TRBV6-5 - TGTGCCAGCAGTACCGGACAGTGGGCTTTCTTT CASSTGQWAFF
- TRBJ2-1 TRBV6-4 - TGTGCCAGCAGTGACTTGGCTAGTCGCGAGCAGTTCTTC CASSDLASREQFF
TRBD1 TRBJ2-7 TRBV10-1 - TGCGCCAGCAGTGAGACAGGGGGTTACGAGCAGTACTTC CASSETGGYEQYF
TRBD1 TRBJ2-3 TRBV27 - TGTGCCAGCAGTTTATCGATTAGGCCAGGGGGCTTTTTCACAGATACGCAGTATTTT CASSLSIRPGGFFTDTQYF
TRBD1 TRBJ1-2 TRBV2 - TGTGCCAGCAGTCTGAACCTTATGGACAGGGACTATGGCTACACCTTC CASSLNLMDRDYGYTF
- TRBJ2-3 TRBV10-3 - TGTGCCATCAGTGAGTCAGGTGGGGGGGGCGCAGATACGCAGTATTTT CAISESGGGGADTQYF
- TRBJ1-4 TRBV28 - TGTGCCAGCAGCCTGTTCAGGGGCCAGGCTGAAAAACTGTTTTTT CASSLFRGQAEKLFF
- TRBJ2-3 TRBV9 - TGTGCCAGCAGCGCAGGCCTCCCGTGGGACACCCCCACAGATACGCAGTATTTT CASSAGLPWDTPTDTQYF
- TRBJ1-3 TRBV28 - TGTGCCAGCAGTTTTCGCGGCGCTGGAAACACCATATATTTT CASSFRGAGNTIYF
TRBD2 TRBJ2-4 TRBV4-2 - TGTGCCAGCAGCCAAGATTGGCGGGGGGGCCATGACATTCAGTACTTC CASSQDWRGGHDIQYF
TRBD2 TRBJ2-3 TRBV6-5 - TGTGCCAGCAGACTAGCGGGGCTAAGCACAGATACGCAGTATTTT CASRLAGLSTDTQYF
TRBD1 TRBJ1-2 TRBV6-5 - TGTGCCAGCAGCGGGACAGGGGGCGGCTATGGCTACACCTTC CASSGTGGGYGYTF
TRBD1 TRBJ1-5 TRBV28 - TGTGCCAGCAGTTTCCCCCTTTGGACAGGGGATAGCAATCAGCCCCAGCATTTT CASSFPLWTGDSNQPQHF
TRBD2 TRBJ2-5 TRBV4-1 - TGCGCCAGCAGCCAAGGAGCTAGCGGAGAGACCCAGTACTTC CASSQGASGETQYF
- TRBJ1-5 TRBV7-8 - TGTGCCAGCAGCTATGGACAGTATAGCAATCAGCCCCAGCATTTT CASSYGQYSNQPQHF
TRBD2 TRBJ2-7 TRBV2 - TGTGCCAGCAGTGAAGCGCTCGGCGGGGGAGTATGGCAGTACTTC CASSEALGGGVWQYF
- TRBJ2-7 TRBV7-8 - TGTGCCAGCAGCTTAGGGAGGGCCTACGAGCAGTACTTC CASSLGRAYEQYF
- TRBJ1-5 TRBV5-5 - TGTGCCAGCAGCCGCGACAGTTATCAGCCCCAGCATTTT CASSRDSYQPQHF
TRBD1 TRBJ1-3 TRBV5-4 - TGTGCCAGCAGCTTTACAGGGGGCGGAAACACCATATATTTT CASSFTGGGNTIYF
TRBD1 TRBJ1-6 TRBV6-6 - TGTGCCAGCAGCCGCACCGGGACAGGGGATCTCCTCCACTTT CASSRTGTGDLLHF
- TRBJ2-2 TRBV11-2 - TGTGCCAGCAGCTGGCTGACTCTTCAGGGATTGGGGGAGCTGTTTTTT CASSWLTLQGLGELFF
- TRBJ1-5 TRBV27 medium-sized TGTGCCAGCAGTTTAGGGGCAGGTTCCCAGCCCCAGCATTTT CASSLGAGSQPQHF
TRBD1 TRBJ1-2 TRBV9 - TGTGCCAGCAGTGATGCTGGACAGGGAGTCTTTCATGGCTACACCTTC CASSDAGQGVFHGYTF
TRBD1 TRBJ1-2 TRBV5-1 - TGCGCCAGCAGCTTGGGGACAGGGAGGTTCGATGGCTACACCTTC CASSLGTGRFDGYTF
- TRBJ1-2 TRBV11-2 - TGTGCCAGCAGCTTATCCTTTAGTTATGGCTACACCTTC CASSLSFSYGYTF
- TRBJ2-5 TRBV7-9 - TGTGCCAGCAGCGACCGCCTGCAGGCCCAGTACTTC CASSDRLQAQYF
- TRBJ1-1 TRBV9 once TGTGCCAGCAGCGTTGGGGGCTCGTTGGACACTGAAGCTTTCTTT CASSVGGSLDTEAFF